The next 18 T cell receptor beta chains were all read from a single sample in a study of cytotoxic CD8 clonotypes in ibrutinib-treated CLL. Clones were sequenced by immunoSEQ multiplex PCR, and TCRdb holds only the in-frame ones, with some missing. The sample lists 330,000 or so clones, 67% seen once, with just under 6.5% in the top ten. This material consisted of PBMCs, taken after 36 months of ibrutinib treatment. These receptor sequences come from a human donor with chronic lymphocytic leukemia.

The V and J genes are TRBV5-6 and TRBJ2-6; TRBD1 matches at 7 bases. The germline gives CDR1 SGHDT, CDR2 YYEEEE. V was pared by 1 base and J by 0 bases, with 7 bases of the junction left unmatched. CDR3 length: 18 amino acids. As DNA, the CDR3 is TGTGCCAGCAGCTTGCTGGACAGGTTCCTCTCTGGGGCCAACGTCCTGACTTTC. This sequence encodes CASSLLDRFLSGANVLTF.

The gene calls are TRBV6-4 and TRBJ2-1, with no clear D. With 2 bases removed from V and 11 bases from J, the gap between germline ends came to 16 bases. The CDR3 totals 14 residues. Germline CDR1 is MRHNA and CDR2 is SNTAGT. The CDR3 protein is CASSDPLWGNKQFF. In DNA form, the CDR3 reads TGTGCCAGCAGTGACCCCCTTTGGGGTAACAAGCAGTTCTTC.

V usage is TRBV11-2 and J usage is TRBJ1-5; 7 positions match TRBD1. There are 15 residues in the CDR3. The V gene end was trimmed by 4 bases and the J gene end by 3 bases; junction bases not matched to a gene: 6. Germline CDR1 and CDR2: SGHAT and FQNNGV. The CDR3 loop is CASSSTGTDNQPQHF. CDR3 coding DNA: TGTGCCAGCAGCTCGACCGGGACAGACAATCAGCCCCAGCATTTT.

The CDR3 sequence is CARSLTSGTEAYEQYF. CDR3 DNA sequence: TGTGCCAGAAGCTTGACCTCCGGGACGGAAGCTTACGAGCAGTACTTC. The chain recombines TRBV5-3 with TRBJ2-7; D is perhaps TRBD1 or TRBD2 (5 bases each). TRBV5-3 is noted as an ORF with a role that remains uncertain. CDR3 length: 16 amino acids. V shed 1 base and J shed 4 bases, with 18 bases lying between them.

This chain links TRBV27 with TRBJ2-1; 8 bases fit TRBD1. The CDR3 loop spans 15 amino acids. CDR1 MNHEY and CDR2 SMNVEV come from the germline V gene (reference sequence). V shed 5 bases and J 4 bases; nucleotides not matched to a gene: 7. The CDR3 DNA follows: TGTGCCAGCAGTCCCCTCCAGGGGGCATACAATGAGCAGTTCTTC. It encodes CASSPLQGAYNEQFF.

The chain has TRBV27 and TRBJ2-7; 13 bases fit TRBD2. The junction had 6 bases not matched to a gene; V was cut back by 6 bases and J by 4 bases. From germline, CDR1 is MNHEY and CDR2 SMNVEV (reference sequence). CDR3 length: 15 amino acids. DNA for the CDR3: TGTGCCAGCAGACTCGGACTAGCGGGAGCGTACGAGCAGTACTTC. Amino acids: CASRLGLAGAYEQYF.

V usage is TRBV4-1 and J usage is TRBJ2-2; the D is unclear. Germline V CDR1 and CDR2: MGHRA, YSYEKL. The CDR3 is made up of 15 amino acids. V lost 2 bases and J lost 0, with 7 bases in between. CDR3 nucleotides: TGCGCCAGCAGCCAACGTGGGACGAACACCGGGGAGCTGTTTTTT. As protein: CASSQRGTNTGELFF.

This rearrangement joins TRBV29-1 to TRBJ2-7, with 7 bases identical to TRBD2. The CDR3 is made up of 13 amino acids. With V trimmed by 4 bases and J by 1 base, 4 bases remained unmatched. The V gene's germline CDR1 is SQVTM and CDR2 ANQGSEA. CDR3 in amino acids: CSVAGEGSYEQYF. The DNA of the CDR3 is TGCAGCGTTGCGGGGGAGGGGTCCTACGAGCAGTACTTC.

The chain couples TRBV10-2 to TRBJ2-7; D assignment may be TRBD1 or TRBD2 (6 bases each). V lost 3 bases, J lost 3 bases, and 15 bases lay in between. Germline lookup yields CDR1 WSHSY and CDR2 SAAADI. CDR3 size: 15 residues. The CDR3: CASSDRMGGIYEQYF. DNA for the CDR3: TGCGCCAGCAGTGATAGGATGGGGGGCATCTACGAGCAGTACTTC.

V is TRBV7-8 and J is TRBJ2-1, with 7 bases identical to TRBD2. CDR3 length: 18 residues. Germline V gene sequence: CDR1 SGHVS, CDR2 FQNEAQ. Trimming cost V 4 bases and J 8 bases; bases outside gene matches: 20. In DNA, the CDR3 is TGTGCCAGCAGCTCGACCGTGTGGGGGAGGGCCATTGTGGATGAGCAGTTCTTC. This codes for CASSSTVWGRAIVDEQFF.

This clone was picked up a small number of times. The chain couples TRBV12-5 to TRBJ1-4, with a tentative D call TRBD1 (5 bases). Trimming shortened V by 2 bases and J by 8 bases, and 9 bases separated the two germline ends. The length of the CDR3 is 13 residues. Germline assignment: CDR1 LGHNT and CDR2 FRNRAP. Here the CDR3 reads CASGLSGREKLFF. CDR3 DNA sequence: TGTGCTAGTGGTTTGTCAGGGCGGGAAAAACTGTTTTTT.

This CDR3 reads CASSDQGDEQFF. CDR3 sequence (DNA): TGTGCCAGCAGCGACCAGGGCGATGAGCAGTTCTTC. This chain joins TRBV2 and TRBJ2-1; possible D gene TRBD1, 5 bases. CDR3 size: 12 residues. V was pared by 6 bases and J by 8 bases, with 11 bases between. The germline V gene encodes CDR1 SNHLY and CDR2 FYNNEI.

Here the CDR3 reads CASSQLAGGPGEQFF. In nucleotides, the CDR3 is TGTGCCAGCAGCCAACTAGCGGGGGGGCCGGGTGAGCAGTTCTTC. This chain uses TRBV6-4 with TRBJ2-1; 13 nucleotides match TRBD2. V lost 6 bases to trimming and J lost 9 bases; unmatched junction nucleotides: 8. The germline gives CDR1 MRHNA, CDR2 SNTAGT. This CDR3 is built from 15 residues.

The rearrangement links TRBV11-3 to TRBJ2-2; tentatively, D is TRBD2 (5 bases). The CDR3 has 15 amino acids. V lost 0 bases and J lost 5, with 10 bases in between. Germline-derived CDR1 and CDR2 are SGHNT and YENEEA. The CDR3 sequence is CASSLDRGATGELFF. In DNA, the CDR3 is TGTGCCAGCAGCTTAGACCGGGGTGCAACCGGGGAGCTGTTTTTT.

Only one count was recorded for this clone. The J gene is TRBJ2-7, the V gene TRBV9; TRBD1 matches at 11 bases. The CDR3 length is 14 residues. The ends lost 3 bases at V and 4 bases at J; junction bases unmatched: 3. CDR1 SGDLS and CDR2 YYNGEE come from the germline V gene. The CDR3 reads CASSAGTGGYEQYF. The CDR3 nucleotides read TGTGCCAGCAGCGCGGGGACAGGGGGGTACGAGCAGTACTTC.

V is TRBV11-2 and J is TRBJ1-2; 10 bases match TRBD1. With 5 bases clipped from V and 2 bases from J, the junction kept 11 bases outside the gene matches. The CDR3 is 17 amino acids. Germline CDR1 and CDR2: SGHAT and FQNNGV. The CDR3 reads CASSRERQGAENYGYTF. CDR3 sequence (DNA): TGTGCCAGCAGCCGAGAAAGACAGGGGGCAGAGAACTATGGCTACACCTTC.

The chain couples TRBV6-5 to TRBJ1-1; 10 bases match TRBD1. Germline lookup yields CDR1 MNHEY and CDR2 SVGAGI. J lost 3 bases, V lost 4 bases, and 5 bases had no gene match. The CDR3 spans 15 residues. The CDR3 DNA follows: TGTGCCAGCAGTTTAACCGGGACAGGGGACACTGAAGCTTTCTTT. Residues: CASSLTGTGDTEAFF.

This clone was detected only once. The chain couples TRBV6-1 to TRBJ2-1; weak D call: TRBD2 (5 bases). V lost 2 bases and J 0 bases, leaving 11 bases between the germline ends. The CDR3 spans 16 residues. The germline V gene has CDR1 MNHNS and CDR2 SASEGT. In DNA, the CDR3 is TGTGCCAGCAGTGAACTAGCTCTCAGCTCCTACAATGAGCAGTTCTTC. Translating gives CASSELALSSYNEQFF.